This T cell receptor (beta chain) was identified during a study of control samples from healthy donors and cancer patients. This clone was recorded only once. This CDR3 contains 14 residues. Germline loops: CDR1 MDHEN, CDR2 SYDVKM. V dropped 6 bases and J dropped 3; count of bases not matched to a gene: 4. Sequencing used immunoSEQ multiplex PCR; TCRdb keeps in-frame clones, though not all of them. The sample has about 20,000 clones; approximately 80% are singletons. The chain carries TRBV28 and TRBJ2-5; 10 bases map to TRBD2. The receptor was isolated from a man between 60 and 75 years old with head and neck cancer. The sample comprised PBMCs. The CDR3 reads CASSLLAGEETQYF. CDR3 bases: TGTGCCAGCAGCCTTCTAGCGGGGGAAGAGACCCAGTACTTC.